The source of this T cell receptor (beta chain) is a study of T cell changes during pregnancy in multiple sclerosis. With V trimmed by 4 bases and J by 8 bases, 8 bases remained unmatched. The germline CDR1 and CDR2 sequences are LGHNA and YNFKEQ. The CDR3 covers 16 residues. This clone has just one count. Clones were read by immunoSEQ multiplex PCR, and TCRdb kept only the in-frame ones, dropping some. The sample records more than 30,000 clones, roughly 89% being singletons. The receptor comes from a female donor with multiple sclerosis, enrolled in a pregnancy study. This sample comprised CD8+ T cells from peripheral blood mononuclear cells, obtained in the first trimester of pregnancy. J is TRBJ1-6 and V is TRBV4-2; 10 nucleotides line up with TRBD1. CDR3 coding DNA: TGTGCCAGCAGCCTCCCCGACAGGGGGCCCCATTCACCCCTCCACTTT. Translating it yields CASSLPDRGPHSPLHF.